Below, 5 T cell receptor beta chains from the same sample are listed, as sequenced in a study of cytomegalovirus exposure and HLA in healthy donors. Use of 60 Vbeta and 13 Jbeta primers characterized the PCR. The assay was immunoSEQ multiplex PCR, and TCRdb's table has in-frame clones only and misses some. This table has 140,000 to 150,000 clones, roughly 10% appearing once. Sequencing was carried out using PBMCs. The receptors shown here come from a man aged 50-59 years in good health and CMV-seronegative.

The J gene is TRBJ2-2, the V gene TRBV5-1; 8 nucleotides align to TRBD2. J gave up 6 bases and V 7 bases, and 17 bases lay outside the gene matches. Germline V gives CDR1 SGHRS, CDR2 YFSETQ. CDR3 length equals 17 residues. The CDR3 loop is CASSYGVASGSAGELFF. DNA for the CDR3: TGCGCCAGCTCATACGGAGTGGCTAGCGGGTCGGCCGGGGAGCTGTTTTTT. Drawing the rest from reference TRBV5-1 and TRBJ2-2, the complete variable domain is KAGVTQTPRYLIKTRGQQVTLSCSPISGHRSVSWYQQTPGQGLQFLFEYFSETQRNKGNFPGRFSGRQFSNSRSEMNVSTLELGDSALYLCASSYGVASGSAGELFFGEGSRLTVL.

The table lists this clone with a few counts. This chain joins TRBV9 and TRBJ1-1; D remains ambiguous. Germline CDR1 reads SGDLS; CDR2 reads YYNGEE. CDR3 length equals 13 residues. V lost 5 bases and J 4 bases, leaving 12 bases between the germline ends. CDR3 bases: TGTGCCAGCAGTCAAGGTACGGGCACTGAAGCTTTCTTT. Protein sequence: CASSQGTGTEAFF.

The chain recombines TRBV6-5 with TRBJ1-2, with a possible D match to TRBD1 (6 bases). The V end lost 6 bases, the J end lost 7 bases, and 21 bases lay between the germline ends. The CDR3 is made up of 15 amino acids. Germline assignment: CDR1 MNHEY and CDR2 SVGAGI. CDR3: CASRILSSGDPGYTF. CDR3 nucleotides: TGTGCCAGCAGAATACTCTCCTCAGGGGATCCTGGCTACACCTTC.

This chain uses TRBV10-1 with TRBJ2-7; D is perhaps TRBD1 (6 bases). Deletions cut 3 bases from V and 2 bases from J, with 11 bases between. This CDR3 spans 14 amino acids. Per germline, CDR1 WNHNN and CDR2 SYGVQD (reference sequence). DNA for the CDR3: TGCGCCAGCAGTGAATCGACAGGCCCCTACGAGCAGTACTTC. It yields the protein CASSESTGPYEQYF.

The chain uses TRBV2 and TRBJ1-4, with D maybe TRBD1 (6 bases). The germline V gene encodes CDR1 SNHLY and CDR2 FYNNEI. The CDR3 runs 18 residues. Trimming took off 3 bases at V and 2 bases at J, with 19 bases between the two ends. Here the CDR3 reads CASSESDRGGVTNEKLFF. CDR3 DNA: TGTGCCAGCAGTGAGTCTGACAGAGGGGGTGTGACTAATGAAAAACTGTTTTTT.